Below are 10 T cell receptor beta chains sequenced from a single sample in a study of Ad26.COV2.S vaccination and SARS-CoV-2 variants. Treatment described: over 15 received Ad26.COV2.S at low or high dose, single or two shots; about 5 received placebo; per-sample allocation not given. At day 63 after the first vaccine or placebo injection, samples were drawn. TCRdb keeps only in-frame clones here, not all; method: immunoSEQ multiplex PCR. The repertoire holds around 340,000 clones, around nine tenths seen once, with about 5% in the top ten. Sample: peripheral blood, taken in a trial of Ad26.COV2.S vaccine versus placebo. These receptors were obtained from a person between 18 and 65 years old who received the Ad26.COV2.S COVID-19 vaccine or a placebo.

The V call is TRBV6-7, the J call TRBJ1-5; D perhaps matches TRBD1 (5 bases). TRBV6-7 is an ORF; its function is uncertain. Trimming took off 0 bases at V and 3 bases at J, with 18 bases between the two ends. CDR3 length: 18 amino acids. This chain's CDR3 is CASSYSRPDSKDNQPQHF. CDR3 DNA: TGTGCCAGCAGTTACTCAAGGCCCGACAGCAAGGACAATCAGCCCCAGCATTTT.

V and J are TRBV19 and TRBJ2-1; 11 bases align to TRBD2. The J segment lost 9 bases and the V segment lost 2 bases, leaving 6 bases of the junction unmatched. CDR1 and CDR2 (germline): LNHDA, SQIVND (reference sequence). The CDR3 is 15 residues long. The CDR3 here is CASSILAGGWGEQFF. As DNA, the CDR3 is TGTGCCAGTAGTATACTAGCGGGGGGTTGGGGTGAGCAGTTCTTC.

The chain is built from TRBV6-5 and TRBJ2-5; D gene uncertain. Trimming took 6 bases from V and 2 from J, leaving 13 bases between them. The CDR3 has 14 amino acids. Germline V gene sequence: CDR1 MNHEY, CDR2 SVGAGI. The CDR3 loop is CASRFDMVQETQYF. CDR3 bases: TGTGCCAGCAGATTTGATATGGTGCAAGAGACCCAGTACTTC.

CDR3 sequence reads: CASSAQRQGTTNEKLFF. CDR3 nucleotide sequence: TGTGCCAGCAGTGCCCAGCGACAGGGTACGACTAATGAAAAACTGTTTTTT. The chain employs TRBV6-1 and TRBJ1-4; 7 bases line up with TRBD1. V shed 4 bases, J shed 2 bases, and the junction held 10 bases outside the gene matches. Germline V gene lookup returns CDR1 MNHNS and CDR2 SASEGT. CDR3 size: 17 residues.

V is TRBV7-2 and J is TRBJ1-4; no definite D call. The CDR3 runs to 15 residues. V shed 0 bases and J shed 8 bases, with 13 bases lying between them. The germline V gene encodes CDR1 SGHTA and CDR2 FQGNSA. The DNA of the CDR3 is TGTGCCAGCAGCTTAGCGTCAGGCCGAGGGGAAAAACTGTTTTTT. Its protein is CASSLASGRGEKLFF.

The chain uses TRBV19 and TRBJ2-4, with 7 bases matching TRBD1. The J segment lost 0 bases and the V segment lost 2 bases, leaving 4 bases of the junction unmatched. The germline CDR1 and CDR2 sequences are LNHDA and SQIVND (reference sequence). This CDR3 has 16 amino acids. CDR3 sequence reads: CASSIRTGVAKNIQYF. DNA of the CDR3: TGTGCCAGTAGTATACGGACAGGAGTAGCCAAAAACATTCAGTACTTC.

The chain has TRBV12-5 and TRBJ2-1, with D possibly matching TRBD2 (6 bases). The CDR3 covers 18 residues. V gave up 2 bases and J gave up 0 bases, with 17 bases separating them. Per germline, CDR1 LGHNT and CDR2 FRNRAP. This CDR3 reads CASGLIRGDSSSYNEQFF. CDR3 bases: TGTGCTAGTGGTTTGATCCGCGGGGACTCCAGCTCCTACAATGAGCAGTTCTTC.

V and J are TRBV6-6 and TRBJ1-6; 8 nucleotides align to TRBD1. Germline V gene data show CDR1 as MNHNY and CDR2 as SVGAGI (reference sequence). After removal of 2 bases from V and 4 bases from J, the junction contained 1 base not matched to a gene. This CDR3 has 15 residues. CDR3 DNA: TGTGCCAGCAGTTACCGACAGGGGTATAATTCACCCCTCCACTTT. This sequence encodes CASSYRQGYNSPLHF.

CDR3 sequence (DNA): TGTGCCAGCAGTTACTCAACAGGGGGAATCGTGCGTACGCAGTATTTT. Translation gives CASSYSTGGIVRTQYF. The chain links TRBV6-5 to TRBJ2-3; 8 nucleotides align to TRBD1. The CDR3 runs to 16 residues. The ends lost 0 bases at V and 8 bases at J; junction bases unmatched: 10. CDR1 and CDR2 from the germline V gene are MNHEY and SVGAGI.

The chain is built from TRBV9 and TRBJ1-6; D uncertain. Looked up from germline, CDR1 is SGDLS and CDR2 is YYNGEE. The ends were cut back, 0 bases at V and 10 bases at J, with 11 bases in the middle. The CDR3 loop spans 14 amino acids. This CDR3 is CASSVGGDRSPLHF. The CDR3 nucleotides read TGTGCCAGCAGCGTAGGAGGAGACCGATCACCCCTCCACTTT.